This T cell receptor (beta chain) was identified in a study of identical twins. Overall study findings and caveats: Cross-sectional statistics underpinned the conclusions; the same donors were not followed. Insertions were fewer in abundant cord blood beta clonotypes, whereas memory repertoires showed none of this pattern.

The V and J ends lost 4 bases and 6 bases respectively, with 13 bases between them. From germline, CDR1 is SGHRS and CDR2 YFSETQ. The CDR3 sequence is 14 residues long. Note on this clonotype: Its specificity is not known.

TCRdb reprocessed the 5' RACE reads via MiXCR and lists one record per CDR3 protein. The sample contains 550,000 to 700,000 distinct CDR3 sequences, 21% of which appear only once. The data also belong to a second study, concerning T cells expressing NK-cell markers. That report notes: CD3+CD56+NKG2C+, CD3+CD56+NKG2C- and CD3+CD56-NKG2C+ T cells, once sorted, supplied the TCR beta repertoires.

Sequencing was done on a sample of PBMCs. This clonotype originated in a woman aged 18-29 years in good health. The rearrangement uses TRBV5-1 and TRBJ1-4, with a possible D match to TRBD1 (5 bases). Written as DNA, the CDR3 is TGCGCCAGCAGCACAACGGGACGAGATGAAAAACTGTTTTTT. Translation: CASSTTGRDEKLFF.